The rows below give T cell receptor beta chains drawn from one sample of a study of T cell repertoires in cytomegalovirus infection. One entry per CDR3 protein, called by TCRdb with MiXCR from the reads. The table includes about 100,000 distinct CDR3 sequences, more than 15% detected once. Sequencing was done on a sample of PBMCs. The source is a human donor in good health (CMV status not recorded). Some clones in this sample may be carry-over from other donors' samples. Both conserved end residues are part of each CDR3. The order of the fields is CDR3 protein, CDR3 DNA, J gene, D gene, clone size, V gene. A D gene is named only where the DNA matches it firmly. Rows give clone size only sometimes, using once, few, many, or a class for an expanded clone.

CASSYSRLAKNIQYF,TGTGCCAGCAGTTACTCCCGCCTAGCCAAAAACATTCAGTACTTC,TRBJ2-4,.,many,TRBV6-5
CASSLVEGLAGEQYF,TGTGCCAGCAGCTTAGTGGAGGGACTAGCGGGTGAGCAGTACTTC,TRBJ2-7,TRBD2,.,TRBV7-6
CASSPGQGKNEQYF,TGTGCCAGCAGTCCTGGACAGGGGAAAAACGAGCAGTACTTC,TRBJ2-7,TRBD1,.,TRBV12-3/TRBV12-4
CASSPRIRGTDTQYF,TGTGCCAGCAGTCCACGAATAAGGGGGACAGATACGCAGTATTTT,TRBJ2-3,.,many,TRBV2
CASGSSGGAVYEQFF,TGTGCCAGCGGGTCTAGCGGGGGGGCCGTCTATGAGCAGTTCTTC,TRBJ2-1,TRBD2,.,TRBV28
CASSAGTGGNTIYF,TGTGCCAGCAGCGCCGGGACAGGTGGAAACACCATATATTTT,TRBJ1-3,TRBD1,many,TRBV7-9
CASSLTRGRTDDNEQFF,TGTGCCAGCAGCTTGACTCGCGGGCGGACCGATGACAATGAGCAGTTCTTC,TRBJ2-1,.,.,TRBV7-2
CASRSPGTSTDTQYF,TGTGCCAGCAGGTCCCCAGGGACGTCCACAGATACGCAGTATTTT,TRBJ2-3,.,many,TRBV12-3/TRBV12-4
CASSQDGLGNTIYF,TGTGCCAGCAGCCAAGATGGTTTAGGAAACACCATATATTTT,TRBJ1-3,.,few,TRBV4-2
CASSSTGSPEQYF,TGTGCCAGCAGCTCAACCGGGAGTCCTGAGCAGTACTTC,TRBJ2-7,.,.,TRBV7-3
CSVEIREPTALGSTDTQYF,TGCAGCGTTGAAATCCGGGAGCCGACAGCCCTGGGATCCACAGATACGCAGTATTTT,TRBJ2-3,.,few,TRBV29-1
CASSLGALGFEQYF,TGTGCCAGCAGCTTAGGCGCTTTGGGGTTCGAGCAGTACTTC,TRBJ2-7,.,many,TRBV7-2
CATSRTSGVVTDTQYF,TGTGCCACCAGCAGAACTAGCGGGGTCGTCACAGATACGCAGTATTTT,TRBJ2-3,TRBD2,.,TRBV15
CASSRQGIEAFF,TGTGCCAGCAGTCGACAGGGGATAGAAGCTTTCTTT,TRBJ1-1,TRBD1,.,TRBV6-2/TRBV6-3
CASSIGRGTEAFF,TGCGCCAGCAGCATAGGTCGGGGCACTGAAGCTTTCTTT,TRBJ1-1,.,many,TRBV5-1
CASSLGVYNTEAFF,TGTGCCAGCAGCTTGGGGGTGTATAACACTGAAGCTTTCTTT,TRBJ1-1,.,.,TRBV7-8
CASSLSSGSTDTQYF,TGTGCCAGCAGCTTAAGCTCAGGCAGCACAGATACGCAGTATTTT,TRBJ2-3,.,many,TRBV7-2
CASSLTSGGYYEQYF,TGTGCCAGCAGCTTAACGAGCGGGGGTTACTACGAGCAGTACTTC,TRBJ2-7,TRBD2,many,TRBV7-2
CASQGRQGAYNEQFF,TGTGCCAGTCAAGGGCGACAGGGTGCCTACAATGAGCAGTTCTTC,TRBJ2-1,TRBD1,.,TRBV7-2
CASGQGIWTNEKLFF,TGTGCCAGCGGACAGGGGATTTGGACTAATGAAAAACTGTTTTTT,TRBJ1-4,TRBD1,many,TRBV11-3
CASSPGTGTTNEKLFF,TGTGCCAGCAGCCCAGGGACAGGCACAACTAATGAAAAACTGTTTTTT,TRBJ1-4,TRBD1,.,TRBV9
CASSRWTENYGYTF,TGTGCCAGCAGTCGGTGGACAGAGAACTATGGCTACACCTTC,TRBJ1-2,.,few,TRBV12-3/TRBV12-4
CASSQEGIRTSGSTDTQYF,TGCGCCAGCAGCCAAGAGGGAATACGGACTAGCGGATCCACAGATACGCAGTATTTT,TRBJ2-3,TRBD2,many,TRBV4-1
CASTPGQYQETQYF,TGTGCCAGCACCCCGGGCCAGTACCAAGAGACCCAGTACTTC,TRBJ2-5,.,.,TRBV2
CASSLSPGLMNTEAFF,TGTGCCAGCAGCTTAAGCCCAGGGCTGATGAACACTGAAGCTTTCTTT,TRBJ1-1,.,few,TRBV7-3
CASSSLGVAGVETQYF,TGTGCCAGCAGCTCCCTCGGGGTAGCGGGGGTAGAGACCCAGTACTTC,TRBJ2-5,TRBD2,many,TRBV7-2
CSVEMAGRGEQYF,TGCAGCGTTGAAATGGCAGGGAGGGGCGAGCAGTACTTC,TRBJ2-7,TRBD2,few,TRBV29-1
CAPRQGHYTF,TGTGCCCCCCGCCAGGGCCACTACACCTTC,TRBJ1-2,.,.,TRBV24-1
CASSVTGGSTDTQYF,TGTGCCAGCAGCGTAACAGGGGGATCGACAGATACGCAGTATTTT,TRBJ2-3,TRBD1,.,TRBV7-9
CASQGSSRTDTQYF,TGTGCCAGCCAGGGGTCGTCGAGAACAGATACGCAGTATTTT,TRBJ2-3,.,.,TRBV18
CASRSGASTEAFF,TGTGCCAGCCGCTCCGGGGCGAGCACTGAAGCTTTCTTT,TRBJ1-1,.,few,TRBV25-1
CASSPGPGGYTF,TGTGCCAGCAGTCCGGGTCCAGGGGGCTACACCTTC,TRBJ1-2,.,.,TRBV6-1
CASSFSQSEAFF,TGTGCCAGCAGTTTCTCGCAGTCTGAAGCTTTCTTT,TRBJ1-1,.,.,TRBV28
CASSLVWTGISSSGNTIYF,TGTGCCAGCAGCTTAGTTTGGACAGGGATTTCAAGCTCTGGAAACACCATATATTTT,TRBJ1-3,TRBD1,many,TRBV7-8
CASSFPPGNQPQHF,TGTGCCAGCAGTTTCCCTCCAGGGAATCAGCCCCAGCATTTT,TRBJ1-5,.,few,TRBV28
CASSSRQGDGYTF,TGTGCCAGCAGTTCACGCCAGGGGGACGGCTACACCTTC,TRBJ1-2,TRBD1,.,TRBV6-5